A single sample is the source of the 7 T cell receptor beta chains below, sequenced in a study of blood T cell repertoires in COVID-19. Only in-frame clones appear in the TCRdb table, and some are missing; sequencing was by immunoSEQ multiplex PCR. The sample lists roughly 460,000 clones, roughly 90% seen once, with 0.65% to 1% in the top ten. Sequencing input: peripheral blood. These receptors all come from a man younger than 30 with COVID-19, enrolled during active disease.

This chain connects TRBV27 to TRBJ2-3; possibly TRBD2 for D (6 bases). The CDR3 has 13 residues. With 8 bases removed from V and 8 bases from J, the gap between germline ends came to 17 bases. Looked up from germline, CDR1 is MNHEY and CDR2 is SMNVEV (reference sequence). Written as DNA, the CDR3 is TGTGCCAGCTCGACAAGGGCGGAGGGTACGCAGTATTTT. Its protein is CASSTRAEGTQYF.

V is TRBV7-3 and J is TRBJ2-3; D perhaps matches TRBD2 (6 bases). CDR1 and CDR2 from the germline V gene are SGHTA and FQGTGA. The CDR3 consists of 13 residues. V lost 6 bases and J lost 2, with 9 bases in between. Here the CDR3 DNA reads TGTGCCAGCAGTTCGGGGGACACAGATACGCAGTATTTT. This encodes CASSSGDTDTQYF.

The chain recombines TRBV6-5 with TRBJ2-3; D may be TRBD1 (7 bases). V was pared by 5 bases and J by 4 bases, with 16 bases between. The CDR3 totals 15 residues. CDR1 and CDR2 (germline): MNHEY, SVGAGI. The DNA for the CDR3 is TGTGCCAGCAGTCCAGGGGGTCTAGCGTCAGATACGCAGTATTTT. This encodes CASSPGGLASDTQYF.

J is TRBJ1-6 and V is TRBV3-1 (or the pseudogene TRBV3-2); 9 bases align to TRBD1. The CDR3 length is 15 residues. Germline V gene data show CDR1 as LGHDT and CDR2 as YNNKEL (reference sequence). With V trimmed by 3 bases and J by 9 bases, 6 bases remained unmatched. The CDR3 reads CASSQGTGLASPLHF. The DNA of the CDR3 is TGTGCCAGCAGCCAGGGGACAGGGTTGGCTTCACCCCTCCACTTT.

V is TRBV15 and J is TRBJ2-7, with a tentative D call TRBD1 (5 bases). CDR1 is LNHNV and CDR2 is YYDKDF in the germline V gene (reference sequence). This CDR3 contains 13 residues. Trimming stripped 6 bases from V and 1 base from J, with 10 bases between. Written as DNA, the CDR3 is TGTGCCACCAGACTCGACAGATCCTACGAGCAGTACTTC. Its translation is CATRLDRSYEQYF.

V usage is TRBV10-3 and J usage is TRBJ2-1, with 14 bases that match TRBD2. The junction had 4 bases not matched to a gene; V was cut back by 5 bases and J by 10 bases. The CDR3 totals 14 residues. Germline CDR1 reads ENHRY; CDR2 reads SYGVKD. The CDR3 coding sequence is TGTGCCATCAGTCTATGGACTAGCGGGGGGGAGCAGTTCTTC. The encoded protein is CAISLWTSGGEQFF.

This chain links TRBV12-3 or TRBV12-4 with TRBJ2-3, with a tentative D call TRBD2 (7 bases). The CDR3 is made up of 12 amino acids. Trimming removed 8 bases from V and 4 bases from J, with 10 bases in between. The CDR3, as DNA: TGTGCCAGCGCGGGGGCCTCAGATACGCAGTATTTT. Its protein is CASAGASDTQYF.